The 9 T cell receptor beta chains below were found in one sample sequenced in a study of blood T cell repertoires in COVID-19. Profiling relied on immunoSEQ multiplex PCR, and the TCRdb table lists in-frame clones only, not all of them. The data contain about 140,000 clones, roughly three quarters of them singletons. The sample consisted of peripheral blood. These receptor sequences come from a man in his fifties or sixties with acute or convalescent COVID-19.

CDR3 protein: CASSLGLLFSGGSADTQYF. Here the CDR3 DNA reads TGTGCCAGCAGTTTAGGCCTATTATTCAGCGGCGGGTCCGCAGATACGCAGTATTTT. V usage is TRBV28 and J usage is TRBJ2-3; the D gene is possibly TRBD2 (5 bases). Germline V gives CDR1 MDHEN, CDR2 SYDVKM. Deletions cut 2 bases from V and 4 bases from J, with 25 bases between. The CDR3 consists of 19 residues.

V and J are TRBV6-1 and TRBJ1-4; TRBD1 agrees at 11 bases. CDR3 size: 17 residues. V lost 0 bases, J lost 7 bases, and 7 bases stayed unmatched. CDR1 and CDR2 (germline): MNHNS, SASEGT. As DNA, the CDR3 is TGTGCCAGCAGTGAAGCGCTGTTTGGGACAGGGGGTGAAAAACTGTTTTTT. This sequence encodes CASSEALFGTGGEKLFF.

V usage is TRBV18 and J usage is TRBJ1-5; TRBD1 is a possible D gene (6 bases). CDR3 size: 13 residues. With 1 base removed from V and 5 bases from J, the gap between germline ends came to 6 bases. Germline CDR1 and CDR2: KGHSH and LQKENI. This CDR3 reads CASSPQGDQPQHF. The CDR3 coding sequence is TGTGCCAGCTCACCACAGGGGGATCAGCCCCAGCATTTT.

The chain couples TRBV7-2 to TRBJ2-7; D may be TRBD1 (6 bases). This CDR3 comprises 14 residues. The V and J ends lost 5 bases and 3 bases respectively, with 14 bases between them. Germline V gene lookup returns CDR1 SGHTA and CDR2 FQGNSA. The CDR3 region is CASSLDPGHYEQYF. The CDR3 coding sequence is TGTGCCAGCAGCCTAGACCCGGGACACTACGAGCAGTACTTC.

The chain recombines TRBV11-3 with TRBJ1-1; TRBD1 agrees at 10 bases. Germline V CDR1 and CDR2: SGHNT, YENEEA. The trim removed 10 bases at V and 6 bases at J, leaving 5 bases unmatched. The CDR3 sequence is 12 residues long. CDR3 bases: TGTGCCAACCTGGACAGGGGGTCTGAAGCTTTCTTT. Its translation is CANLDRGSEAFF.

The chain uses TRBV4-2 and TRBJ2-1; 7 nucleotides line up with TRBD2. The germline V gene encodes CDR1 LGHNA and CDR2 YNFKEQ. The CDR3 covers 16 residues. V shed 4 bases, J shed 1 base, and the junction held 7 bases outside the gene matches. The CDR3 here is CASSRAASGSYNEQFF. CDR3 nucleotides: TGTGCCAGCAGCCGCGCGGCTAGCGGATCCTACAATGAGCAGTTCTTC.

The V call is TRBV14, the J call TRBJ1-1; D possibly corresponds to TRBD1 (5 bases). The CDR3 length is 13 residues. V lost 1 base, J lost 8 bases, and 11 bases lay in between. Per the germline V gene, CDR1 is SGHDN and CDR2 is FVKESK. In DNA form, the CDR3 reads TGTGCCAGCAGCCAAGGAGCTCGACAGGAAGCTTTCTTT. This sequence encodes CASSQGARQEAFF.

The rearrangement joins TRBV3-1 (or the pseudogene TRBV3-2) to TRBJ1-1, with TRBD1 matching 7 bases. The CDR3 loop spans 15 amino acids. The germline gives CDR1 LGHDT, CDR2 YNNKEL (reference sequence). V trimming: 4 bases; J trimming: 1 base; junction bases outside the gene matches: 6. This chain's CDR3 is CASSPWTGRNTEAFF. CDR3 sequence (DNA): TGTGCCAGCAGCCCTTGGACAGGACGGAACACTGAAGCTTTCTTT.

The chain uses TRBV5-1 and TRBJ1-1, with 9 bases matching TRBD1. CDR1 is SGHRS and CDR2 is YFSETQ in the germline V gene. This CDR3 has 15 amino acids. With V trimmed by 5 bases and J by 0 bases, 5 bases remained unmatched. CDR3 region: CASSQGTGMNTEAFF. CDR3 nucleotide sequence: TGCGCCAGCAGTCAGGGGACAGGGATGAACACTGAAGCTTTCTTT.